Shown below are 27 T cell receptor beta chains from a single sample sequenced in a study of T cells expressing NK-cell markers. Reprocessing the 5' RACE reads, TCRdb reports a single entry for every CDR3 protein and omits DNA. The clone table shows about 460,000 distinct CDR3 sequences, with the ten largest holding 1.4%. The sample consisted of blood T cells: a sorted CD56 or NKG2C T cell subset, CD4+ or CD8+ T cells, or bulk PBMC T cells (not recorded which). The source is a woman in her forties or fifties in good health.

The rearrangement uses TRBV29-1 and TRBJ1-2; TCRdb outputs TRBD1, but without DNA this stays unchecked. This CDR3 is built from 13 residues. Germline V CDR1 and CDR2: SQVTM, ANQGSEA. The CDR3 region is CSVEGQGTHGYTF.

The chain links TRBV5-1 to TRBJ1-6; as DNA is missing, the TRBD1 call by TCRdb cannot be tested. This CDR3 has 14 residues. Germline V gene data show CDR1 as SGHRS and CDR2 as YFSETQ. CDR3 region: CASSTGTGVSPLHF.

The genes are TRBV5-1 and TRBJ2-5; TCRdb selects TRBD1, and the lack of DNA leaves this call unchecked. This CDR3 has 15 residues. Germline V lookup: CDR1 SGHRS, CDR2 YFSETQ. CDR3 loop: CASSSGTQDQETQYF.

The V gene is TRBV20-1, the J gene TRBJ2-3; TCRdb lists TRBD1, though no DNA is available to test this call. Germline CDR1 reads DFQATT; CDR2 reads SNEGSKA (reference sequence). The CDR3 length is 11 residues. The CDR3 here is CSASSPPTQYF.

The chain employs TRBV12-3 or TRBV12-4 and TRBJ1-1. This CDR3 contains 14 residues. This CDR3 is CASSPSGHSSGGFF.

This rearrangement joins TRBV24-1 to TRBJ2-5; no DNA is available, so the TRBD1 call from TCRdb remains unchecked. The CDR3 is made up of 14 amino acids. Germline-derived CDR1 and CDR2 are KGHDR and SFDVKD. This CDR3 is CATSDPLRWGTQYF.

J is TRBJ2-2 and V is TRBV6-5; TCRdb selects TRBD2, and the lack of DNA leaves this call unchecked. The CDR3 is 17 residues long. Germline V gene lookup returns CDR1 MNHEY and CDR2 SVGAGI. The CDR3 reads CASRATGLAGVVGELFF.

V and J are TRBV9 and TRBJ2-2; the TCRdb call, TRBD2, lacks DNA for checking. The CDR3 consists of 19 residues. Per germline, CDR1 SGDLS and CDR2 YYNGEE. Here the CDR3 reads CASSLNPGLAGWGTGELFF.

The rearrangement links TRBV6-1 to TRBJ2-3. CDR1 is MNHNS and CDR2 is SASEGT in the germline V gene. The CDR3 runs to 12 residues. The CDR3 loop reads CASKIPTDTQYF.

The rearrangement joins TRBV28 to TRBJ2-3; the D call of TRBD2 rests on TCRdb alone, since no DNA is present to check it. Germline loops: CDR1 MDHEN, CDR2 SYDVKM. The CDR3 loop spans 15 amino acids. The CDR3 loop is CASTHWAGGSDTQYF.

CDR3 amino acids: CASSPGLAGRLTDTQYF. V gene TRBV7-2 combines with J gene TRBJ2-3; TCRdb designates TRBD2, a call that cannot be tested without DNA. CDR1 and CDR2 from the germline V gene are SGHTA and FQGNSA. The CDR3 loop spans 17 amino acids.

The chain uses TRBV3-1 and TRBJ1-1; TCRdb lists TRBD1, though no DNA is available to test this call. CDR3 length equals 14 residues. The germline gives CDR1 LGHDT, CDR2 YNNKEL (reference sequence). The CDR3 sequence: CASSQSYRGGEAFF. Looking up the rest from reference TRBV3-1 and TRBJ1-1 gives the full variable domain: DTAVSQTPKYLVTQMGNDKSIKCEQNLGHDTMYWYKQDSKKFLKIMFSYNNKELIINETVPNRFSPKSPDKAHLNLHINSLELGDSAVYFCASSQSYRGGEAFFGQGTRLTVV.

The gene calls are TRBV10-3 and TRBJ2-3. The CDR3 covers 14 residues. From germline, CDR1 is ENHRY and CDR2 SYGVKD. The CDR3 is CAISFGTSTDTQYF.

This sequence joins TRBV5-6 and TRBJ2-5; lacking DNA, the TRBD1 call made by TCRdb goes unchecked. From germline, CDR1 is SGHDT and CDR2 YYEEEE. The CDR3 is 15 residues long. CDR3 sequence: CASSFRTGGMETQYF.

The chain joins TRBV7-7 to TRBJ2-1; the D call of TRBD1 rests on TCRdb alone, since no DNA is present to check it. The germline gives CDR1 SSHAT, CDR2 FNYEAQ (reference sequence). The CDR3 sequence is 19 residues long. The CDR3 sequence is CASSLVVTGTASSYNEQFF.

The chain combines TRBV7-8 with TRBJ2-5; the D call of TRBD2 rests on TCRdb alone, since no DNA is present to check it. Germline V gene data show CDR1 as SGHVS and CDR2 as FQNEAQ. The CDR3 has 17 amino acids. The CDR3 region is CASSRQASGRLQETQYF.

The CDR3 loop is CASSLRRPPDTQYF. The chain recombines TRBV7-3 with TRBJ2-3; checking the TCRdb D call of TRBD1 is not possible without DNA. From germline, CDR1 is SGHTA and CDR2 FQGTGA. The CDR3 contains 14 residues.

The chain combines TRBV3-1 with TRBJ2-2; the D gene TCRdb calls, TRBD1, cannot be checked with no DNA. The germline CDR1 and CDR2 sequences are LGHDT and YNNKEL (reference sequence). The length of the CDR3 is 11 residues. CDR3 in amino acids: CASSGQGELFF. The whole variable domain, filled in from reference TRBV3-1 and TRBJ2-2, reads DTAVSQTPKYLVTQMGNDKSIKCEQNLGHDTMYWYKQDSKKFLKIMFSYNNKELIINETVPNRFSPKSPDKAHLNLHINSLELGDSAVYFCASSGQGELFFGEGSRLTVL.

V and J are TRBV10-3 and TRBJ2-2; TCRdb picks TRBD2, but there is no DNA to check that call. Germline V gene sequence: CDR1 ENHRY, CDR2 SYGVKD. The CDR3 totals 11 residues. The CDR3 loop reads CATGTLRELFF.

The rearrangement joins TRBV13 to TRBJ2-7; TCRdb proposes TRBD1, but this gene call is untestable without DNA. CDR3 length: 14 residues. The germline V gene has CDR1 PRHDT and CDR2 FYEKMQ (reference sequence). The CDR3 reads CASSRLRGPYEQYF.

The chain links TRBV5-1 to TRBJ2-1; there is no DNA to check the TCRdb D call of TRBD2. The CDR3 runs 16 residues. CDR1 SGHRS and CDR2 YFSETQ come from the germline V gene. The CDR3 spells CASSLFGTPSPNEQFF.

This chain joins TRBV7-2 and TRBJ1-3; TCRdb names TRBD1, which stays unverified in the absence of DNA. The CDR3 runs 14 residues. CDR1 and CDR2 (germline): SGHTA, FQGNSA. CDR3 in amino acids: CASSFDRGGNTIYF.

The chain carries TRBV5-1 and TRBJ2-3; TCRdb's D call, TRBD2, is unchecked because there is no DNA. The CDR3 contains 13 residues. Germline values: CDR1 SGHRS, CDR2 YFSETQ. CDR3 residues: CASSRDFTDTQYF.

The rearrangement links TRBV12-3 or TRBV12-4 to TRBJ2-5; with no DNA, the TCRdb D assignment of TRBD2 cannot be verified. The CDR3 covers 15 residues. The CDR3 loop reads CASRWTSANQETQYF.

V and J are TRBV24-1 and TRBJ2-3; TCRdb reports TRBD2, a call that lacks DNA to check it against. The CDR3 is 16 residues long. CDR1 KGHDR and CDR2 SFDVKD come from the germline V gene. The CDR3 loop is CATSDPLVLYADTQYF.

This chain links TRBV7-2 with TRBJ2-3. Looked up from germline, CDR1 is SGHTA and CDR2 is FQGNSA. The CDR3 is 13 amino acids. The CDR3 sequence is CASSLLWADTQYF.

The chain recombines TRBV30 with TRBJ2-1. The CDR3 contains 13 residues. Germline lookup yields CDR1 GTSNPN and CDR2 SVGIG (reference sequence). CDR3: CAGWREPYNEQFF.